This record concerns one T cell receptor (beta chain) sequence. What it recognizes is unknown. The assay was carried out at the deep level. Tens of thousands of T cell genomes (approximately 190 ng DNA) went into each sorted-subset replicate. TCRdb's copy holds only in-frame clones and misses some; the assay was immunoSEQ multiplex PCR. The data show about 1,900,000 clones, with approximately 94% seen just once and 1% to 1.5% held by the top ten. The sample belongs to a study of shared clonotypes between healthy human individuals. Positively selected for CCR7, the CD45RO-negative cells used as naive CD8 cells excluded terminally differentiated effector memory CD45RA+ cells. None of the donors, who were healthy HIV-negative adults, had recently had acute infections or vaccinations. The CDR3 totals 13 residues. CDR1 is SEHNR and CDR2 is FQNEAQ in the germline V gene (reference sequence). V lost 5 bases and J 4 bases, leaving 12 bases between the germline ends.

Study-wide results and caveats: Naive subsets usually exceeded memory subsets in estimated richness.

This receptor was identified in a man aged 18 to 30 in good health. The V call is TRBV7-9, the J call TRBJ2-7, with D possibly TRBD2 on 5 matching bases. Material for sequencing was naive CD8+ T cells sorted from blood. The CDR3 sequence: CASSHGVAYEQYF. The CDR3 DNA sequence: TGTGCCAGCAGCCACGGGGTAGCATACGAGCAGTACTTC.